Listed here are 9 T cell receptor beta chains from one sample, sequenced in a study of PD-1 blockade in classical Hodgkin lymphoma. Every patient was affected by relapse after autologous stem cell transplantation, while exposure to brentuximab vedotin was not uniform. Profiled with immunoSEQ multiplex PCR; TCRdb holds only in-frame clones, not every one. Counted here are around 15,000 clones, about two thirds occurring once; the ten biggest clones make up approximately 8%. Sequenced here: peripheral blood mononuclear cells (PBMCs), sampled before the second cycle of nivolumab. Receptors were obtained from a human donor with classical Hodgkin lymphoma.

The chain carries TRBV6-6 and TRBJ1-1; D might be TRBD1 (5 bases). Germline loops: CDR1 MNHNY, CDR2 SVGAGI (reference sequence). This CDR3 comprises 15 residues. The V gene lost 4 bases and the J gene lost 9 bases, with 21 bases spanning the gap. The CDR3 DNA sequence: TGTGCCAGCAGTTCGGGACGGTCAGTTGTAGATAAAGCTTTCTTT. This codes for CASSSGRSVVDKAFF.

V is TRBV28 and J is TRBJ2-1; 7 nucleotides match TRBD2. Germline V gives CDR1 MDHEN, CDR2 SYDVKM. Trimming removed 7 bases from V and 9 bases from J; junction bases left unmatched: 12. The length of the CDR3 is 14 residues. In DNA form, the CDR3 reads TGTGCCAGCATGGGGCGGGAGAAAACGCGTGAGCAGTTCTTC. Amino acids: CASMGREKTREQFF.

This clone was seen only a few times. V gene TRBV28 combines with J gene TRBJ1-5; 7 positions agree with TRBD1. Looked up from germline, CDR1 is MDHEN and CDR2 is SYDVKM. The length of the CDR3 is 18 residues. Trimming at V came to 3 bases and at J to 3 bases, leaving 14 bases not matched to a gene. CDR3: CASSFFQATGRYNQPQHF. The CDR3 DNA follows: TGTGCCAGCAGTTTTTTTCAAGCGACAGGGAGGTACAATCAGCCCCAGCATTTT.

This rearrangement joins TRBV28 to TRBJ1-2, with TRBD1 identical over 9 bases. The CDR3 contains 15 residues. In germline, CDR1 is MDHEN, CDR2 SYDVKM. Losses at the gene ends were 6 bases for V and 4 bases for J; bases not matched to a gene: 9. The CDR3 reads CASSLTGGTLYGYTF. The CDR3 DNA is TGTGCCAGCAGCTTGACAGGGGGTACCCTCTATGGCTACACCTTC.

This clone was observed a few times. The chain uses TRBV29-1 and TRBJ2-3, with TRBD1 matching 9 bases. CDR1 and CDR2 (germline): SQVTM, ANQGSEA. Trimming cost V 2 bases and J 0 bases; bases outside gene matches: 3. The CDR3 length is 15 residues. The CDR3 is CSVEHRGLSTDTQYF. CDR3 DNA: TGCAGCGTTGAACACAGGGGGCTTAGCACAGATACGCAGTATTTT.

This clone was recorded a few times. The junction departs from germline at one end; a sequencing error may be responsible. This chain links TRBV7-7 with TRBJ1-4; perhaps TRBD1 as D (6 bases). This CDR3 has 14 residues. Germline values: CDR1 SSHAT, CDR2 FNYEAQ (reference sequence). Here the CDR3 DNA reads TGTGCTAGCAGCCAAGGGGGGACTAATGAAAAACTGTTTTTT. Its translation is CASSQGGTNEKLFF.

This chain uses TRBV30 with TRBJ2-1; D possibly corresponds to TRBD2 (6 bases). Germline values: CDR1 GTSNPN, CDR2 SVGIG (reference sequence). CDR3 length equals 15 residues. Trimming took 0 bases from V and 2 from J, leaving 11 bases between them. DNA for the CDR3: TGTGCCTGGAGTGTACGGGGGAGAACCTACAATGAGCAGTTCTTC. Protein sequence: CAWSVRGRTYNEQFF.

This clone was picked up a small number of times. The CDR3 DNA follows: TGTGCCAGCAGTCTGACTGAGGACCAAGAGACCCAGTACTTC. It codes for CASSLTEDQETQYF. This rearrangement joins TRBV28 to TRBJ2-5; D gene ambiguous. With 5 bases removed from V and 0 bases from J, the gap between germline ends came to 10 bases. Looked up from germline, CDR1 is MDHEN and CDR2 is SYDVKM. The CDR3 has 14 amino acids. Full variable domain (missing parts from reference TRBV28 and TRBJ2-5): DVKVTQSSRYLVKRTGEKVFLECVQDMDHENMFWYRQDPGLGLRLIYFSYDVKMKEKGDIPEGYSVSREKKERFSLILESASTNQTSMYLCASSLTEDQETQYFGPGTRLLVL.

The chain joins TRBV28 to TRBJ1-2; a possible D gene is TRBD1 (5 bases). CDR1 and CDR2 from the germline V gene are MDHEN and SYDVKM. The V and J ends lost 11 bases and 7 bases respectively, with 14 bases between them. The CDR3 runs 11 residues. DNA of the CDR3: TGTGCCGTCATATACAGGCTTGGCTACACCTTC. Translated, it gives CAVIYRLGYTF.